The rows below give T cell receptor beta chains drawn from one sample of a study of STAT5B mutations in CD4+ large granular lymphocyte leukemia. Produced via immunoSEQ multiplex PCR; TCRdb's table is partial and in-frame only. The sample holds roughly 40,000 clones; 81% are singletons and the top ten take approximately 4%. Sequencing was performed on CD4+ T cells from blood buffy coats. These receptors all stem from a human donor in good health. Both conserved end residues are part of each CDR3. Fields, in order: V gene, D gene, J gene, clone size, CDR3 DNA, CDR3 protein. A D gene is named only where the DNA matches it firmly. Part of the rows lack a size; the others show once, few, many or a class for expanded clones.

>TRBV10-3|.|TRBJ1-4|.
TGTGCCATCAGTGAGTCCTCCCGGGAAAAACTGTTTTTT
CAISESSREKLFF
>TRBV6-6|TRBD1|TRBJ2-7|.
TGTGCCAGCCGGATTGGGACAGGGACCTACGAGCAGTACTTC
CASRIGTGTYEQYF
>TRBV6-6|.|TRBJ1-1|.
TGTGCCAGCAGTCCCCCGTTAGGACAGAAAGCTTTCTTT
CASSPPLGQKAFF
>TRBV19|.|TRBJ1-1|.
TGTGCCAGTAGTATGACAGGTTTGAACACTGAAGCTTTCTTT
CASSMTGLNTEAFF
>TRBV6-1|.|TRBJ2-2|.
TGTGCCAGCAGCGGGTTAGGAACCGGGGAGCTGTTTTTT
CASSGLGTGELFF
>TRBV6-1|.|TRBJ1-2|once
TGTGCCAGCAGTGAAGTAGGGGGGGGGCGTGGCTACACCTTC
CASSEVGGGRGYTF
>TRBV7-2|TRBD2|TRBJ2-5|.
TGTGCCAGCAGCTTAGGACTAGCGGGGGGACAAGAGACCCAGTACTTC
CASSLGLAGGQETQYF
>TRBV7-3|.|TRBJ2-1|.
TGTGCCAGCAGCTTAAGGGCCGGGGGCCATGAGCAGTTCTTC
CASSLRAGGHEQFF
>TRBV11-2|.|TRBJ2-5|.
TGTGCCAGCAGCTTAGGGTCCAGACAAGAGACCCAGTACTTC
CASSLGSRQETQYF
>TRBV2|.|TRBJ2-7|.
TGTGCCAGCAGTAGTTACGAGCAGTACTTC
CASSSYEQYF
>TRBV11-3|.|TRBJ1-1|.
TGTGCCAGCAGCCTGGAGGGAGGGGGGAACACTGAAGCTTTCTTT
CASSLEGGGNTEAFF
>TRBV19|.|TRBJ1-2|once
TGTGCCAGTAGCCTACGGGGGACAACCTATGGCTACACCTTC
CASSLRGTTYGYTF
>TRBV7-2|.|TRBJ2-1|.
TGTGCCAGCAGCTTTAACCCCCGGGGGAATGAGCAGTTCTTC
CASSFNPRGNEQFF
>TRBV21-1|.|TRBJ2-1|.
TGTGCCAGCAGCAAAGCGCGGGTTAAGGCTAGCGGGTCCTACAATGAGCAGTTCTTC
CASSKARVKASGSYNEQFF
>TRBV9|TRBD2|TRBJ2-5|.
TGTGCCAGCAGCGTTGGGACTAGCATGGAGACCCAGTACTTC
CASSVGTSMETQYF
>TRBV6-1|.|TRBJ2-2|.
TGTGCCAGCAGTGCCCTCCCGCCCACCGGGGAGCTGTTTTTT
CASSALPPTGELFF
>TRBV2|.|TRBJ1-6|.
TGTGCCAGCAGTAGAGTGGATTCACCCCTCCACTTT
CASSRVDSPLHF
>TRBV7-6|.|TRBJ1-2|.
TGTGCCAGCAGCTTAGCAGGGGGGAACTATGGCTACACCTTC
CASSLAGGNYGYTF
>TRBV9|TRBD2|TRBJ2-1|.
TGTGCCAGCAGCGTAGAGGGACTAGCGGGGTCCTCCTACAATGAGCAGTTCTTC
CASSVEGLAGSSYNEQFF
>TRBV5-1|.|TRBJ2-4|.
TGCGCCAGCAGCTTGGAACCGGGCGCTGCCAAAAACATTCAGTACTTC
CASSLEPGAAKNIQYF
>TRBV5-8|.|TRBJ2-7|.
TGTGCCAGCAGCTTGGAAGGGGCGAGGAACGAGCAGTACTTC
CASSLEGARNEQYF
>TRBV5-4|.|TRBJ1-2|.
TGTGCCAGCAGCTTGAATGCAGGCCTCTATGGCTACACCTTC
CASSLNAGLYGYTF
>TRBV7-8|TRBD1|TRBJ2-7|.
TGTGCCAGCAGCTTAGCGCAGGGGGTGGTATACGAGCAGTACTTC
CASSLAQGVVYEQYF
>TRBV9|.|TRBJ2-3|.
TGTGCCAGCAGCGCAAGACAGTCCACAGATACGCAGTATTTT
CASSARQSTDTQYF
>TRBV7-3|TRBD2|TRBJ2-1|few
TGTGCCAGCAGCCCCACTAGCGGGGGTTCCAATGAGCAGTTCTTC
CASSPTSGGSNEQFF
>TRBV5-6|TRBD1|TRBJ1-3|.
TGTGCCAGCAGCTTGGGACAGGGAGGAAACACCATATATTTT
CASSLGQGGNTIYF
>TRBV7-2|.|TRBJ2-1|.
TGTGCCAGCAGCTTAGTTAGCGGCAGGCCGGGCAATGAGCAGTTCTTC
CASSLVSGRPGNEQFF
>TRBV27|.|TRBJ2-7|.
TGTGCCAGCGCCCCTGACGGGCCCGTCTACGAGCAGTACTTC
CASAPDGPVYEQYF
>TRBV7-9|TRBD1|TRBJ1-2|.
TGTGCCAGCACCCGTGGACAGGGAGTCTATGGCTACACCTTC
CASTRGQGVYGYTF
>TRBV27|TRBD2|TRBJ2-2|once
TGTGCCAGCAGTTTCAGCGGGGTGAACACCGGGGAGCTGTTTTTT
CASSFSGVNTGELFF
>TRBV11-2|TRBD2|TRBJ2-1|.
TGTGCCAGCAACCTAGCGGGAGCCGTACATGAGCAGTTCTTC
CASNLAGAVHEQFF
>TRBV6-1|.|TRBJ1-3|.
TGTGCCAGCACCCGGGACAACTCTGGAAACACCATATATTTT
CASTRDNSGNTIYF
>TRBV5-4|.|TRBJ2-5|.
TGTGCCAGCAGCGCGAAACAGGCGACGCAAGAGACCCAGTACTTC
CASSAKQATQETQYF
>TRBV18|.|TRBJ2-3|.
TGTGCCAGCTCACCAGCAGATACGCAGTATTTT
CASSPADTQYF
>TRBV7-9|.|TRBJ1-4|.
TGTGCCAGCAGCTCGGGGGGGGTAAATGAAAAACTGTTTTTT
CASSSGGVNEKLFF
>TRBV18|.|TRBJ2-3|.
TGTGCCAGCTCACCGGGGTCCACAGATACGCAGTATTTT
CASSPGSTDTQYF
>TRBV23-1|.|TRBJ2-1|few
TGCGCCAGCAATTTCTCCCCGGGAGTGTGGTTCTTC
CASNFSPGVWFF
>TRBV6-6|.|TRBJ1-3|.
TGTGCCAGCAGTTACGAGTCTGGAAACACCATATATTTT
CASSYESGNTIYF
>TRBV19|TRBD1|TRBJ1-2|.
TGTGCCAGTAGTATAGGAGGGACAGGAAGGGGCTACACCTTC
CASSIGGTGRGYTF
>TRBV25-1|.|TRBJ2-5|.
TGTGCCAGCAGTGAATATGAACAGTTTACTTACTTC
CASSEYEQFTYF
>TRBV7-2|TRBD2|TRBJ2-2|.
TGTGCCAGCAGCTTGGGCGGGAGGCTAATTAACACCGGGGAGCTGTTTTTT
CASSLGGRLINTGELFF
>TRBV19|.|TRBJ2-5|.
TGTGCCAGAAATATCCGGACAGCTCAAGAGACCCAGTACTTC
CARNIRTAQETQYF